A selection of T cell receptor beta chains follows, all from one sample in a study of shared clonotypes between healthy human individuals. Profiling relied on immunoSEQ multiplex PCR, and the TCRdb table lists in-frame clones only, not all of them. This sample has 900,000 to 1,200,000 clones; approximately 80% occur once, and the top ten carry 0.6% to 0.7%. The sequenced material came from memory CD4+ T cells from PBMCs. Source of these receptors: a man aged 18 to 35 in good health. Some clones in this sample may be carry-over from other donors' samples. CDR3s include the opening cysteine and the closing phenylalanine or tryptophan. The D gene is left open where the match is weak. Size is stated for part of the rows, as once, few or many counts, or as a class when the clone is expanded.

V gene	D gene	J gene	clone size	CDR3 length	CDR3 protein	CDR3 DNA
TRBV5-4	NA	TRBJ2-5	NA	11	CASSNRETQYF	TGTGCCAGCAGCAACAGGGAGACCCAGTACTTC
TRBV19	TRBD2	TRBJ2-3	NA	15	CASSIIAGVTDTQYF	TGTGCCAGTAGTATAATAGCGGGAGTCACAGATACGCAGTATTTT
TRBV6-6	NA	TRBJ2-2	few	13	CASRTGHTGELFF	TGTGCCAGCAGGACAGGTCATACCGGGGAGCTGTTTTTT
TRBV19	NA	TRBJ1-1	many	14	CASRETGGSAEAFF	TGTGCCAGTAGAGAGACAGGTGGATCCGCTGAAGCTTTCTTT
TRBV29-1	NA	TRBJ1-2	NA	14	CSVEDGGDQYGYTF	TGCAGCGTTGAAGACGGGGGGGACCAATATGGCTACACCTTC
TRBV14	NA	TRBJ2-5	NA	15	CASSQDLPPPGTQYF	TGTGCCAGCAGCCAAGATCTACCACCGCCCGGGACCCAGTACTTC
TRBV5-6	TRBD2	TRBJ2-1	NA	14	CASSRLAGHNEQFF	TGTGCCAGCAGCCGACTAGCGGGACACAATGAGCAGTTCTTC
TRBV1	NA	TRBJ2-3	NA	17	CSSAGLAGRGYTDTQYF	TGCAGCTCCGCGGGACTAGCGGGGCGTGGGTACACAGATACGCAGTATTTT
TRBV29-1	TRBD2	TRBJ2-5	NA	13	CSVLAGGGETQYF	TGCAGCGTCCTAGCGGGAGGAGGCGAGACCCAGTACTTC
TRBV11-2	NA	TRBJ2-7	NA	13	CASSLDRTTEQYF	TGTGCCAGCAGCTTAGATCGTACGACCGAGCAGTACTTC
TRBV2	NA	TRBJ1-1	NA	13	CASTLYGGTEAFF	TGTGCCAGCACCTTATATGGGGGCACTGAAGCTTTCTTT
TRBV5-4	NA	TRBJ1-1	NA	13	CASSLDGVTEAFF	TGTGCCAGCAGCTTGGATGGGGTCACTGAAGCTTTCTTT
TRBV28	NA	TRBJ2-3	NA	13	CASKTRGVDTQYF	TGTGCCAGCAAGACTAGAGGTGTTGATACGCAGTATTTT
TRBV9	NA	TRBJ1-2	NA	14	CASSAADRSYGYTF	TGTGCCAGCAGCGCAGCCGACAGGTCCTATGGCTACACCTTC
TRBV7-2	NA	TRBJ1-3	NA	16	CASSLFLGPSGNTIYF	TGTGCCAGCAGCTTATTTCTCGGCCCCTCTGGAAACACCATATATTTT